The source of this T cell receptor (beta chain) is a study of T cells in Graves' hyperthyroidism and ophthalmopathy. This clonotype came up many times. J was trimmed by 2 bases and V by 4 bases; bases with no gene match: 4. Germline values: CDR1 GTSNPN, CDR2 SVGIG (reference sequence). The CDR3 runs 14 residues. TCR beta CDR3 regions were amplified from RNA transcripts. Carried out on the TCR CDR3, a first-round RT-PCR used the HTBI primer set. TCRdb re-analysed the multiplex PCR reads in MiXCR, keeping a single row per CDR3 protein. The sample consists of roughly 400,000 distinct CDR3 sequences, 11% to 15% of them appearing once.

The receptor's source is a man aged 50-60 years with Graves' ophthalmopathy. The gene calls are TRBV30 and TRBJ2-1; TRBD2 aligns across 8 bases. Material: blood. The CDR3 reads CAWIAGRTYNEQFF. The CDR3, as DNA: TGTGCCTGGATAGCGGGACGGACCTACAATGAGCAGTTCTTC.